This T cell receptor (beta chain) stems from a study of OX40 agonist ivuxolimab in advanced cancers. Using immunoSEQ multiplex PCR, the repertoire was profiled, and TCRdb retains in-frame clones only, with some absent. The table lists about 80,000 clones, about nine tenths of them singletons. Study-wide findings and caveats: In the 0.1-3.0 mg/kg groups, partial responders showed among the lowest expansion. The authors did not determine the antigen specificity of the expanded peripheral T cells.

Concerning this clone: The antigen is undetermined.

The CDR3 sequence is 13 residues long. CDR1 and CDR2 (germline): SGHKS, YYEKEE (reference sequence). Trimming left V 1 base short and J 6 bases short, with 10 bases between. Specimen: CD4+ or CD8+ T cells sorted from blood, collected in a trial of the OX40 agonist ivuxolimab. The chain carries TRBV5-5 and TRBJ1-1, with D perhaps matching TRBD1 (6 bases). The sequence came from an adult with an advanced solid tumor such as melanoma, head and neck, liver or kidney cancer. The CDR3 spells CASSLQGPAEAFF. The CDR3 DNA reads TGTGCCAGCAGCTTGCAGGGGCCGGCTGAAGCTTTCTTT.